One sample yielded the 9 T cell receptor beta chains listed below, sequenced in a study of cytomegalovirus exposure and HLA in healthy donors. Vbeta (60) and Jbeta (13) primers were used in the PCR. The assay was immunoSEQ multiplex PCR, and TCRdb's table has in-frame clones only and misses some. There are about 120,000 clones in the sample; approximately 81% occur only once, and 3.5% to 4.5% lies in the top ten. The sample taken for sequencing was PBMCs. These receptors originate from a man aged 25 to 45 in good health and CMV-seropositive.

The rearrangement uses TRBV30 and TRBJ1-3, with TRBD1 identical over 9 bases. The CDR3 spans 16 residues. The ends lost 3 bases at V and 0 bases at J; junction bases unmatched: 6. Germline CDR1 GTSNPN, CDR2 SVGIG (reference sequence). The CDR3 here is CAWRDRGPSSGNTIYF. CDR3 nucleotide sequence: TGTGCCTGGAGGGACAGGGGACCGAGCTCTGGAAACACCATATATTTT.

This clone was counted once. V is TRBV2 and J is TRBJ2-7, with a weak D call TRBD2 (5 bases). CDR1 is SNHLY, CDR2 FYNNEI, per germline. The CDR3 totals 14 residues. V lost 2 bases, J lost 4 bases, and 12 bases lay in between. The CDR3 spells CASSEILGRYEQYF. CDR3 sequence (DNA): TGTGCCAGCAGTGAAATCCTGGGGAGATACGAGCAGTACTTC.

CDR3 sequence reads: CASSLRQTSGGADNEQFF. The CDR3 DNA reads as TGTGCCAGCAGCTTACGCCAAACTAGCGGGGGGGCCGATAATGAGCAGTTCTTC. This chain links TRBV11-2 with TRBJ2-1; 13 nucleotides match TRBD2. Losses at the gene ends were 2 bases for V and 7 bases for J; bases not matched to a gene: 11. From germline, CDR1 is SGHAT and CDR2 FQNNGV. The CDR3 contains 18 residues.

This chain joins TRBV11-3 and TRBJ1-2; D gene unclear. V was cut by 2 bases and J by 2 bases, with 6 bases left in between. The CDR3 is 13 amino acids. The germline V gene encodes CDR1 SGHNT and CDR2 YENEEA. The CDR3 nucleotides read TGTGCCAGCAGCTTACCAGGAAACTATGGCTACACCTTC. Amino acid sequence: CASSLPGNYGYTF.

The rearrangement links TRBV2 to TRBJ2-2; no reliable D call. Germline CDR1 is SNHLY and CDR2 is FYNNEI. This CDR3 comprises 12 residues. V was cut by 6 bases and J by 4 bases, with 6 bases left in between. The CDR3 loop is CASSLSTGELFF. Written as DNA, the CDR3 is TGTGCCAGCAGCCTCAGCACCGGGGAGCTGTTTTTT.

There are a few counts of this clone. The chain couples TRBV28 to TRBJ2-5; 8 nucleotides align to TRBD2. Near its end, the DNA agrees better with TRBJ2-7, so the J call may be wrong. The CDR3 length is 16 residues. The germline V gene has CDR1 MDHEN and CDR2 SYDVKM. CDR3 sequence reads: CASSHLGTSGPYEQYF. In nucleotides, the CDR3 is TGTGCCAGCAGCCACTTGGGAACTAGCGGCCCATACGAGCAGTACTTC.

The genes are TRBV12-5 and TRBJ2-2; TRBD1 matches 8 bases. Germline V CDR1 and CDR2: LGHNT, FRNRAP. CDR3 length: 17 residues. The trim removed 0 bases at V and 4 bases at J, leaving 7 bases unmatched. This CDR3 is CASGLVPDRAGTGELFF. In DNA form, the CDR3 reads TGTGCTAGTGGTTTGGTACCGGACAGGGCGGGCACCGGGGAGCTGTTTTTT.

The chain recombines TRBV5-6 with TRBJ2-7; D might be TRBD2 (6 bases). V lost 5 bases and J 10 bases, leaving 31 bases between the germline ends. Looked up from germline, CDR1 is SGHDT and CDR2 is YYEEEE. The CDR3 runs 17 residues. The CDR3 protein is CASRPVKAGPSYTDQYF. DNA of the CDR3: TGTGCCAGCAGACCAGTTAAGGCGGGACCCTCCTATACGGATCAGTACTTC.

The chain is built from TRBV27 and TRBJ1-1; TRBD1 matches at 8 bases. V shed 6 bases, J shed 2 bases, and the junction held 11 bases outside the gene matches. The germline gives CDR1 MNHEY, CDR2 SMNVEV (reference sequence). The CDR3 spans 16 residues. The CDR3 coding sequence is TGTGCCAGCAGCTCCCTGGGGACAGGCCCAAACACTGAAGCTTTCTTT. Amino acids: CASSSLGTGPNTEAFF.